Listed below are T cell receptor beta chains from one sample, sequenced in a study of T cell responses to AZD1222 COVID-19 vaccine. Method: immunoSEQ multiplex PCR; TCRdb's copy keeps in-frame clones and lacks some. Of approximately 120,000 clones in the sample, 92% were seen once. The source was peripheral blood, collected on day 0 of AZD1222 vaccination. These receptors came from an adult in good health. Each CDR3 is given with its conserved first and last residue. A D gene is named only where the DNA matches it firmly. A clone size is listed for some rows: how often the clone was seen (once, few, many), or a class if it is expanded.

v_gene	j_gene	d_gene	abundance	CDR3nt	CDR3aa
TRBV5-1	TRBJ2-3	TRBD2	.	TGCGCCAGCAGCTTCGTTAGCGGGTCAAGCACAGATACGCAGTATTTT	CASSFVSGSSTDTQYF
TRBV6-6	TRBJ1-1	.	few	TGTGCCAGCTCAGGGTACGGGAACACTGAAGCTTTCTTT	CASSGYGNTEAFF
TRBV28	TRBJ1-4	.	.	TGTGCCAGCACCGTCTACAGGGAAAGGCGGGAAAAACTGTTTTTT	CASTVYRERREKLFF
TRBV10-3	TRBJ1-2	.	.	TGTGCCACAGGCCTAGGGGACTATGGCTACACCTTC	CATGLGDYGYTF
TRBV28	TRBJ1-2	.	.	TGTGCCAGCTCCGTTCTTTCGGGGAGCTTATATGGCTACACCTTC	CASSVLSGSLYGYTF
TRBV11-1	TRBJ1-1	.	.	TGTGCCAGCAGGACCGAGATGAACACTGAAGCTTTCTTT	CASRTEMNTEAFF
TRBV4-2	TRBJ2-1	.	.	TGTGCCAGCAGCCAACCCGACTCCATCTACAATGAGCAGTTCTTC	CASSQPDSIYNEQFF
TRBV24-1	TRBJ2-7	.	.	TGTGCCACTTTAACAGGGGGGGAAGCCTACGAGCAGTACTTC	CATLTGGEAYEQYF
TRBV12-5	TRBJ1-1	TRBD1	.	TGTGCTAGTGACGACAGGGTGAACACTGAAGCTTTCTTT	CASDDRVNTEAFF
TRBV20-1	TRBJ2-1	.	few	TGCAGTGCTAGTCCCCGGAGGGCAGGGTACAATGAGCAGTTCTTC	CSASPRRAGYNEQFF
TRBV27	TRBJ1-2	TRBD1	.	TGTGCCAGCAGTTTAAGCAGGGGGTATGGCTACACCTTC	CASSLSRGYGYTF
TRBV7-3	TRBJ2-2	TRBD2	.	TGTGCCAGCAGCTTTATAGCGGGAGGAGGCACCGGGGAGCTGTTTTTT	CASSFIAGGGTGELFF
TRBV28	TRBJ1-2	TRBD1	once	TGTGCCAGCGCAGGGGACAGACTTAGATCAGGCTATGGCTACACCTTC	CASAGDRLRSGYGYTF
TRBV5-8	TRBJ1-3	.	once	TGTGCCAGCAGCTTGGAAGAATCCCGCCCAGACGTAGGCTCTGGAAACACCATATATTTT	CASSLEESRPDVGSGNTIYF
TRBV9	TRBJ1-2	.	.	TGTGCCAGCAGCAGTAGCCTTCGCCGGAAGACGGCCTATGGCTACACCTTC	CASSSSLRRKTAYGYTF
TRBV24-1	TRBJ2-5	TRBD2	.	TGTGCCACCAGTGACCCGGGACTAGCGCCCACGGGCACCCAGTACTTC	CATSDPGLAPTGTQYF
TRBV27	TRBJ1-6	TRBD1	.	TGTGCCAGCAGTTCAGACAGGGCTGGAAATTCACCCCTCCACTTT	CASSSDRAGNSPLHF
TRBV2	TRBJ2-1	.	.	TGTGCCAGCAGTGTAGGTGGCAATGAGCAGTTCTTC	CASSVGGNEQFF
TRBV14	TRBJ1-2	.	.	TGTGCCAGCAGTCGAGACGTTTCCTATGGCTACACCTTC	CASSRDVSYGYTF
TRBV29-1	TRBJ1-4	TRBD1	.	TGCAGCGTTGATAAGACAGGGTTTGGAGAAAAACTGTTTTTT	CSVDKTGFGEKLFF
TRBV19	TRBJ1-3	.	.	TGTGCCAGCTCCATAAGGGGAAACACCATATATTTT	CASSIRGNTIYF